Listed here are 25 T cell receptor beta chains from one sample, sequenced in a study of OX40 agonist ivuxolimab in advanced cancers. Generated by immunoSEQ multiplex PCR, the TCRdb table keeps only in-frame clones and is missing some. The sample yields 40,000 to 45,000 clones, about 85% seen once. This specimen was CD4+ or CD8+ T cells sorted from blood, taken in a trial of the OX40 agonist ivuxolimab. The origin of the receptors is an adult with an advanced solid tumor such as melanoma, head and neck, liver or kidney cancer.

J is TRBJ2-6 and V is TRBV4-2; weak D call: TRBD1 (5 bases). With 4 bases removed from V and 0 bases from J, the gap between germline ends came to 10 bases. The CDR3 has 16 residues. Germline assignment: CDR1 LGHNA and CDR2 YNFKEQ. This CDR3 is CASSRTPNSGANVLTF. In nucleotides, the CDR3 is TGTGCCAGCAGCCGGACACCCAACTCTGGGGCCAACGTCCTGACTTTC.

CDR3 sequence (DNA): TGTGCCAGCAGACCAGGACAGGGAGGAAACACTGAAGCTTTCTTT. Its protein is CASRPGQGGNTEAFF. The chain recombines TRBV6-6 with TRBJ1-1; 8 bases line up with TRBD1. With V trimmed by 6 bases and J by 2 bases, 8 bases remained unmatched. The CDR3 length is 15 residues. CDR1 is MNHNY and CDR2 is SVGAGI in the germline V gene (reference sequence).

The gene calls are TRBV6-1 and TRBJ2-7; TRBD1 matches 9 bases. Germline V CDR1 and CDR2: MNHNS, SASEGT. The J segment lost 6 bases and the V segment lost 6 bases, leaving 9 bases of the junction unmatched. The CDR3 spans 14 residues. The chain's CDR3 is CASRPHRGLSEQYF. The CDR3 DNA is TGTGCCAGCAGACCCCACAGGGGGCTGAGCGAGCAGTACTTC.

This CDR3 is CASSRPGSGANVLTF. The CDR3 DNA is TGCGCCAGCAGCCGACCAGGCTCTGGGGCCAACGTCCTGACTTTC. V is TRBV4-1 and J is TRBJ2-6; no clear D. The ends were cut back, 4 bases at V and 0 bases at J, with 7 bases in the middle. CDR1 is MGHRA and CDR2 is YSYEKL in the germline V gene. This CDR3 is built from 15 residues.

The chain combines TRBV6-1 with TRBJ2-7; D is unclear. Germline lookup yields CDR1 MNHNS and CDR2 SASEGT. This CDR3 region has 12 residues. V gave up 4 bases and J gave up 2 bases, with 6 bases separating them. This CDR3 reads CASSVPPYEQYF. CDR3 bases: TGTGCCAGCAGTGTTCCCCCCTACGAGCAGTACTTC.

This clone was seen more than once but under ten times. V gene TRBV30 combines with J gene TRBJ2-2; weak D call: TRBD1 (6 bases). Per the germline V gene, CDR1 is GTSNPN and CDR2 is SVGIG (reference sequence). This CDR3 contains 15 residues. V was shortened by 3 bases and J by 2 bases, with 13 bases between the two germline ends. CDR3 loop: CAWRVRGTNTGELFF. CDR3 DNA: TGTGCCTGGAGGGTGAGGGGGACCAACACCGGGGAGCTGTTTTTT.

The chain carries TRBV4-2 and TRBJ2-7; the D gene is possibly TRBD1 (6 bases). The CDR3 loop spans 13 amino acids. The V gene lost 0 bases and the J gene lost 5 bases, with 8 bases spanning the gap. CDR1 is LGHNA, CDR2 YNFKEQ, per germline. CDR3 coding DNA: TGTGCCAGCAGCCAAGAAAACAGGGACGAGCAGTACTTC. Its translation is CASSQENRDEQYF.

V and J are TRBV28 and TRBJ1-1, with no clear D. CDR1 and CDR2 from the germline V gene are MDHEN and SYDVKM. The CDR3 runs to 11 residues. V was pared by 10 bases and J by 6 bases, with 12 bases between. The CDR3 loop reads CATRFEPEAFF. Here the CDR3 DNA reads TGTGCCACCCGATTCGAGCCTGAAGCTTTCTTT.

The chain is built from TRBV5-4 and TRBJ2-5, with D unclear. V was clipped by 5 bases and J by 5 bases, with 13 bases between them. In germline, CDR1 is SGHNT, CDR2 YYREEE (reference sequence). This CDR3 contains 13 residues. Written as DNA, the CDR3 is TGTGCCAGCAGTTCGAATACTCTCGAGACCCAGTACTTC. Encoded protein: CASSSNTLETQYF.

The rearrangement links TRBV30 to TRBJ1-3, with unresolved D. V lost 4 bases, J lost 1 base, and 8 bases lay in between. The CDR3 length is 13 residues. CDR1 GTSNPN and CDR2 SVGIG come from the germline V gene (reference sequence). CDR3 amino acids: CAWKRVSGNTIYF. The CDR3 coding sequence is TGTGCCTGGAAGAGAGTGTCTGGAAACACCATATATTTT.

The J gene is TRBJ2-5, the V gene TRBV6-1, with D possibly TRBD2 on 6 matching bases. Matching the DNA end better, TRBJ2-7 makes the J call doubtful. The CDR3 covers 14 residues. Germline V gene sequence: CDR1 MNHNS, CDR2 SASEGT. The CDR3, as DNA: TGTGCCAGCAGGCGGGAAGGGTGGGGGTACGAGCAGTACTTC. It translates to CASRREGWGYEQYF.

This chain connects TRBV5-1 to TRBJ1-5; D possibly corresponds to TRBD1 (5 bases). Germline CDR1 is SGHRS and CDR2 is YFSETQ. Trimming took 4 bases from V and 7 from J, leaving 15 bases between them. The CDR3 runs 14 residues. The CDR3 nucleotides read TGCGCCAGCAGCGCTGGACACCCGGAGCAGCCCCAGCATTTT. It codes for CASSAGHPEQPQHF.

The chain is built from TRBV29-1 and TRBJ2-6; the D call may be TRBD1 or TRBD2 (6 bases each). V was pared by 6 bases and J by 1 base, with 13 bases between. The CDR3 spans 15 residues. Per the germline V gene, CDR1 is SQVTM and CDR2 is ANQGSEA. The CDR3 here is CSVGGHSSGANVLTF. The CDR3 DNA reads TGCAGCGTCGGGGGCCACAGTTCTGGGGCCAACGTCCTGACTTTC.

The chain joins TRBV2 to TRBJ1-2; 7 nucleotides align to TRBD1. The CDR3 runs 15 residues. Germline CDR1 SNHLY, CDR2 FYNNEI. V was pared by 9 bases and J by 0 bases, with 10 bases of the junction left unmatched. The CDR3 DNA follows: TGTGCCAGTTCGAAGGGGGCCCTAGCTAACTATGGCTACACCTTC. This sequence encodes CASSKGALANYGYTF.

The gene calls are TRBV19 and TRBJ2-1; unclear D gene. This CDR3 is built from 14 residues. Trimming pared 3 bases from V and 6 bases from J, leaving 12 bases between. The V gene's germline CDR1 is LNHDA and CDR2 SQIVND (reference sequence). Here the CDR3 reads CASSIGLRSNEQFF. The CDR3 region has the DNA TGTGCCAGTAGTATCGGTTTGCGGTCCAATGAGCAGTTCTTC.

This chain connects TRBV5-1 to TRBJ1-1; 8 bases align to TRBD1. In germline, CDR1 is SGHRS, CDR2 YFSETQ. The CDR3 runs to 16 residues. J gave up 3 bases and V 0 bases, and 7 bases lay outside the gene matches. The CDR3 bases are TGCGCCAGCAGCTTGGGCAGGGGGCTGGGGGACACTGAAGCTTTCTTT. The encoded protein is CASSLGRGLGDTEAFF.

The chain recombines TRBV4-3 with TRBJ1-2; 7 nucleotides line up with TRBD1. Germline trimming cut 4 bases from V and 4 bases from J; bases unmatched to any gene: 6. CDR1 is LGHNA, CDR2 YSLEER, per germline. The CDR3 spans 14 residues. CDR3 coding DNA: TGCGCCAGCAGCCCGAGGGCAGGGGGCTATGGCTACACCTTC. Translating gives CASSPRAGGYGYTF.

The chain employs TRBV2 and TRBJ2-3; D not resolved. Germline CDR1 reads SNHLY; CDR2 reads FYNNEI. The V end lost 7 bases, the J end lost 2 bases, and 13 bases lay between the germline ends. This CDR3 has 14 amino acids. The CDR3 nucleotides read TGTGCCAGCAAGCCGGTCCCTTCCACAGATACGCAGTATTTT. Translated: CASKPVPSTDTQYF.

A few counts support this clone. V gene TRBV5-4 combines with J gene TRBJ2-1; 14 bases line up with TRBD2. Germline V gene data show CDR1 as SGHNT and CDR2 as YYREEE (reference sequence). The CDR3 length is 15 residues. V shed 2 bases, J shed 7 bases, and the junction held 2 bases outside the gene matches. CDR3 residues: CASSFGLAGGNEQFF. The DNA of the CDR3 is TGTGCCAGCAGCTTCGGACTAGCGGGAGGTAATGAGCAGTTCTTC.

The CDR3 region is CASGFLASGELFF. The CDR3 region has the DNA TGTGCTAGTGGTTTCTTGGCGTCCGGGGAGCTGTTTTTT. The chain is built from TRBV12-5 and TRBJ2-2; no definite D call. Trimming took off 3 bases at V and 6 bases at J, with 8 bases between the two ends. The CDR3 covers 13 residues. Germline-derived CDR1 and CDR2 are LGHNT and FRNRAP.

This clone was recorded a few times. The genes are TRBV19 and TRBJ2-3; D unresolved. CDR1 and CDR2 from the germline V gene are LNHDA and SQIVND (reference sequence). The CDR3 consists of 13 residues. V was pared by 6 bases and J by 10 bases, with 17 bases between. CDR3 protein: CASSPSDARAQYF. The CDR3 bases are TGTGCCAGTAGCCCCTCGGACGCCCGGGCGCAGTATTTT.

The chain carries TRBV28 and TRBJ1-5; 11 nucleotides agree with TRBD1. V lost 6 bases to trimming and J lost 9 bases; unmatched junction nucleotides: 16. CDR3 size: 17 residues. CDR1 is MDHEN and CDR2 is SYDVKM in the germline V gene. The CDR3 region has the DNA TGTGCCAGCAGCGAAGGTCCCTTAGGGACAGGGGGGGCGCCCCAGCATTTT. It specifies CASSEGPLGTGGAPQHF.

This clone was seen once. The chain combines TRBV18 with TRBJ1-1; D uncertain. Between the trimmed V and J ends, which lost 5 bases and 3 bases, there was a span of 16 bases. The CDR3 extends over 15 amino acids. Germline CDR1 reads KGHSH; CDR2 reads LQKENI. The CDR3 DNA is TGTGCCAGCTCAATACGACCGTGGATGCACACTGAAGCTTTCTTT. The encoded protein is CASSIRPWMHTEAFF.

This chain uses TRBV7-9 with TRBJ2-3; D call uncertain. This CDR3 spans 12 amino acids. Germline loops: CDR1 SEHNR, CDR2 FQNEAQ (reference sequence). V was trimmed by 3 bases and J by 5 bases, leaving 6 bases between them. The CDR3 is CASSFAVDTQYF. The CDR3 DNA sequence: TGTGCCAGCAGCTTTGCCGTAGATACGCAGTATTTT.

Points on this clone: Germline is not matched at one junction end, which may reflect a read error. V gene TRBV5-6 combines with J gene TRBJ2-2; 12 bases align to TRBD1. Germline assignment: CDR1 SGHDT and CDR2 YYEEEE. CDR3 length equals 18 residues. The CDR3 nucleotides are TGTGCCAGCAGCAGCATTCCGGGACAGGGGGCGAATACCGGGGAGCTGTTTTTT. Protein: CASSSIPGQGANTGELFF.